A single sample gave rise to the 10 T cell receptor beta chains below, sequenced in a study of beta chain features in type 1 diabetes. Their antigen targets remain unknown. Sequenced material consisted of expressed TCRB transcripts (all of the isolated RNA was reverse transcribed). The repertoire was sequenced with immunoSEQ multiplex PCR; TCRdb's copy has only in-frame clones and lacks some. The sample consists of more than 250,000 clones, roughly 20% of them appearing once. Study outcomes and limitations: All four CD4+ subsets of Type 1 diabetes patients contained TCRB CDR3s that were moderately but significantly shorter.

Sequenced material: naive CD4+ T cells from blood. These receptors came from a woman aged 40-49 years with type 1 diabetes.

The table lists this clone with a few counts. V usage is TRBV4-2 and J usage is TRBJ2-2; perhaps TRBD2 as D (7 bases). The germline gives CDR1 LGHNA, CDR2 YNFKEQ. The CDR3 is 16 residues long. The V gene lost 5 bases and the J gene lost 1 base, with 14 bases spanning the gap. CDR3 sequence: CASSVRRGLNTGELFF. CDR3 bases: TGTGCCAGCAGCGTCAGGCGGGGGCTGAACACCGGGGAGCTGTTTTTT.

The chain uses TRBV6-6 and TRBJ2-1, with 7 bases matching TRBD1. V shed 7 bases, J shed 12 bases, and the junction held 18 bases outside the gene matches. Germline V gene sequence: CDR1 MNHNY, CDR2 SVGAGI (reference sequence). The CDR3 length is 15 residues. The CDR3 is CASTQEDRIAWGQFF. The CDR3 nucleotides read TGTGCCAGCACCCAAGAGGACAGGATCGCTTGGGGGCAGTTCTTC.

There are a few counts of this clone. The chain uses TRBV29-1 and TRBJ2-2; no reliable D call. The CDR3 spans 16 residues. Trimming took off 4 bases at V and 0 bases at J, with 15 bases between the two ends. In germline, CDR1 is SQVTM, CDR2 ANQGSEA. CDR3 coding DNA: TGCAGCGTTGCCCTGAGGCGAGCTACGAACACCGGGGAGCTGTTTTTT. Its translation is CSVALRRATNTGELFF.

In this sample, this clone turned up a few times. The V gene is TRBV19, the J gene TRBJ2-1, with 9 bases aligning to TRBD2. Germline CDR1 reads LNHDA; CDR2 reads SQIVND (reference sequence). CDR3 length: 15 residues. V shed 4 bases, J shed 6 bases, and the junction held 7 bases outside the gene matches. In nucleotides, the CDR3 is TGTGCCAGTAGTAAAGTCCCAGCGGGAGGCAATGAGCAGTTCTTC. As protein: CASSKVPAGGNEQFF. Together with reference TRBV19 and TRBJ2-1, the CDR3 gives the full variable domain: DGGITQSPKYLFRKEGQNVTLSCEQNLNHDAMYWYRQDPGQGLRLIYYSQIVNDFQKGDIAEGYSVSREKKESFPLTVTSAQKNPTAFYLCASSKVPAGGNEQFFGPGTRLTVL.

The CDR3 nucleotides are TGTGCCAGCAGGCTGAGCGGGGGGACCATCGAGCAGTACTTC. Amino acids: CASRLSGGTIEQYF. The chain combines TRBV6-5 with TRBJ2-7; 9 bases map to TRBD2. This CDR3 has 14 residues. V dropped 6 bases and J dropped 6; count of bases not matched to a gene: 9. The germline gives CDR1 MNHEY, CDR2 SVGAGI.

This clone was observed a few times. The genes are TRBV4-3 and TRBJ1-2; no reliable D call. The CDR3 sequence is 13 residues long. V was clipped by 1 base and J by 8 bases, with 11 bases between them. In germline, CDR1 is LGHNA, CDR2 YSLEER. The CDR3 protein is CASSQGLRQGYTF. CDR3 sequence (DNA): TGCGCCAGCAGCCAAGGACTGCGTCAGGGCTACACCTTC.

This clone has more than one count but fewer than ten. CDR3 nucleotides: TGCGCCAGCAGCCAAGAGGTCAGCTCTGGGGCCAACGTCCTGACTTTC. Protein product: CASSQEVSSGANVLTF. The chain has TRBV4-3 and TRBJ2-6; no clear D gene. Germline lookup yields CDR1 LGHNA and CDR2 YSLEER. The ends were cut back, 0 bases at V and 0 bases at J, with 6 bases in the middle. The CDR3 covers 16 residues.

There are a few counts of this clone. The J gene is TRBJ2-7, the V gene TRBV29-1, with a tentative D call TRBD2 (6 bases). The germline V and J ends were trimmed by 7 bases and 2 bases, with 12 bases remaining between them. CDR1 and CDR2 from the germline V gene are SQVTM and ANQGSEA. The CDR3 covers 12 residues. CDR3 bases: TGCAGCGCAGGGACTGTAACCTACGAGCAGTACTTC. Amino acids: CSAGTVTYEQYF.

This clone showed up just a few times. This chain connects TRBV28 to TRBJ2-3, with 7 bases identical to TRBD1. Germline lookup yields CDR1 MDHEN and CDR2 SYDVKM. The CDR3 runs to 14 residues. V lost 7 bases to trimming and J lost 2 bases; unmatched junction nucleotides: 6. The CDR3 nucleotides read TGTGCCAGCAACAACAGGGGATTCACAGATACGCAGTATTTT. This codes for CASNNRGFTDTQYF.

The V call is TRBV12-5, the J call TRBJ1-1; no reliable D call. From germline, CDR1 is LGHNT and CDR2 FRNRAP. The V end was cut by 7 bases, the J end by 7 bases, with 10 bases between. The CDR3 loop spans 11 amino acids. CDR3 nucleotide sequence: TGTGCTAGTGCCGTGGGCCGTGAAGCTTTCTTT. Its protein is CASAVGREAFF.